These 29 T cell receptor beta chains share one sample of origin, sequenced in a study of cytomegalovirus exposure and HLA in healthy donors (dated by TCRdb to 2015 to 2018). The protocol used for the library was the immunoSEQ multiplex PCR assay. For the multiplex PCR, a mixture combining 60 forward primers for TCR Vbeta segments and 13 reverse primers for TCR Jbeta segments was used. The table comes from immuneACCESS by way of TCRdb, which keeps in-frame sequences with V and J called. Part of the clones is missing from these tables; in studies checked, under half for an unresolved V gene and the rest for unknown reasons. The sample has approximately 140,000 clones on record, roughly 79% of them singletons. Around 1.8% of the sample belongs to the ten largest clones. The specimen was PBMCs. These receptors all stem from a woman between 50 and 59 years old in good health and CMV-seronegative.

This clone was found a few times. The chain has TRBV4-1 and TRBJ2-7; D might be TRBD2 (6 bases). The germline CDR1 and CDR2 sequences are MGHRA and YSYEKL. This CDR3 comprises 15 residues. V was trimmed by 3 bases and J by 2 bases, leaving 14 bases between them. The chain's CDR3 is CASSQDRGGTYEQYF. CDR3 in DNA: TGCGCCAGCAGCCAGGATCGGGGCGGGACCTACGAGCAGTACTTC.

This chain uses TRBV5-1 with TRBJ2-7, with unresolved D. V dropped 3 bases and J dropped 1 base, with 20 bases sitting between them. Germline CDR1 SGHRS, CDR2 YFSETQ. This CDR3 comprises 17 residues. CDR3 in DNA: TGCGCCAGCAGCTCCCCCTATGGTAGCCGACCTTCCTACGAGCAGTACTTC. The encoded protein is CASSSPYGSRPSYEQYF.

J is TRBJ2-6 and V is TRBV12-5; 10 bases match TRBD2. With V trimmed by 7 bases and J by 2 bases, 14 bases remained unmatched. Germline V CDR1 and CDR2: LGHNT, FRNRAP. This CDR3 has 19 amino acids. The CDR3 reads CASAQRLLAGAPGANVLTF. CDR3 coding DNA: TGTGCTAGTGCCCAGAGGCTCCTAGCGGGAGCCCCTGGGGCCAACGTCCTGACTTTC.

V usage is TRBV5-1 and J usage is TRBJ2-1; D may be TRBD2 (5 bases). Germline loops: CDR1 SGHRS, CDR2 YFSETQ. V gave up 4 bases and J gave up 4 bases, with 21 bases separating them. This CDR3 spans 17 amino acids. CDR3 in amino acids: CASSPGRGAAGYNEQFF. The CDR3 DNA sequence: TGCGCCAGCAGCCCCGGTCGTGGAGCGGCCGGATACAATGAGCAGTTCTTC.

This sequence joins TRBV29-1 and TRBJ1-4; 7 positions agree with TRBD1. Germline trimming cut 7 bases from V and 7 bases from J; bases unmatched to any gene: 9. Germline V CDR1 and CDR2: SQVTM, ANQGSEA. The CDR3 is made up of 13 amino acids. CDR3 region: CSETGLGGEKLFF. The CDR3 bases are TGCAGCGAGACAGGGCTTGGTGGTGAAAAACTGTTTTTT.

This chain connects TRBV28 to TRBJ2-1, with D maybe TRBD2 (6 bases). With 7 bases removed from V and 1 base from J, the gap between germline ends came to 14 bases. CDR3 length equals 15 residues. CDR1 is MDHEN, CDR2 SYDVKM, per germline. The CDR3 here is CASTLDGSSYNEQFF. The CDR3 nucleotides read TGTGCCAGCACACTGGACGGGAGTTCCTACAATGAGCAGTTCTTC.

The CDR3 region is CASSFRGGRTGELFF. CDR3 coding DNA: TGCGCCAGCAGCTTCCGGGGGGGGAGGACCGGGGAGCTGTTTTTT. The rearrangement joins TRBV5-1 to TRBJ2-2, with 8 bases matching TRBD2. Per the germline V gene, CDR1 is SGHRS and CDR2 is YFSETQ. V was pared by 2 bases and J by 5 bases, with 5 bases of the junction left unmatched. This CDR3 region has 15 residues.

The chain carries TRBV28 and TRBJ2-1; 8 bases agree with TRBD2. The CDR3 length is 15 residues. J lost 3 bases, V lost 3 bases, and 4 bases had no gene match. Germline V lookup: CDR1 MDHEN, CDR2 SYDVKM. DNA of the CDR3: TGTGCCAGCAGTTTCCCTAGCGGGTACTACAATGAGCAGTTCTTC. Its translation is CASSFPSGYYNEQFF.

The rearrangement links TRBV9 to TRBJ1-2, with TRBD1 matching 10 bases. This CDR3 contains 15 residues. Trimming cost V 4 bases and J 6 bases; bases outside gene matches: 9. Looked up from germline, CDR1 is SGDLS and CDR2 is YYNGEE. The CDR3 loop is CASSLGTGASHGYTF. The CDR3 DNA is TGTGCCAGCAGCTTAGGGACAGGGGCGAGCCATGGCTACACCTTC.

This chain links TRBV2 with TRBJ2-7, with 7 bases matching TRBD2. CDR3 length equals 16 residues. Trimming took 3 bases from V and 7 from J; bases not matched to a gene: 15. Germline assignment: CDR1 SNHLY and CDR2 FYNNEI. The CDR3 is CASSDPGGEREREQYF. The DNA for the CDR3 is TGTGCCAGCAGTGATCCCGGCGGCGAGCGGGAAAGGGAGCAGTACTTC.

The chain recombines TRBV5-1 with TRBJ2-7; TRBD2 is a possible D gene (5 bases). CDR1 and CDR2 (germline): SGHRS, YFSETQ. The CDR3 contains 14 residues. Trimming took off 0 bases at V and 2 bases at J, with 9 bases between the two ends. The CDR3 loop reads CASSLVEGTYEQYF. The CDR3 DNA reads TGCGCCAGCAGCTTGGTTGAGGGAACCTACGAGCAGTACTTC.

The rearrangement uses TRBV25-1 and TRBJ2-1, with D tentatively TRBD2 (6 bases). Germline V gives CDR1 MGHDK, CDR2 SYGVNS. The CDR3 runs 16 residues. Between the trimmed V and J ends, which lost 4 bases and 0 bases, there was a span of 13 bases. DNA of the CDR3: TGTGCCAGCAGTGTTACACGGGAGTTCTCCTACAATGAGCAGTTCTTC. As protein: CASSVTREFSYNEQFF. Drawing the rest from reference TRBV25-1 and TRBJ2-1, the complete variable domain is EADIYQTPRYLVIGTGKKITLECSQTMGHDKMYWYQQDPGMELHLIHYSYGVNSTEKGDLSSESTVSRIRTEHFPLTLESARPSHTSQYLCASSVTREFSYNEQFFGPGTRLTVL.

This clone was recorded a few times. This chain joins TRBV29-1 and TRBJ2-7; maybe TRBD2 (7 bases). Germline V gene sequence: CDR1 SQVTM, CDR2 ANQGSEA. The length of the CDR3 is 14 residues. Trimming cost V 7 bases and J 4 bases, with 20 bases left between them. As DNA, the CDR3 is TGCAGCGCCGAGGGGGGGATGGGGGTTTACGAGCAGTACTTC. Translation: CSAEGGMGVYEQYF.

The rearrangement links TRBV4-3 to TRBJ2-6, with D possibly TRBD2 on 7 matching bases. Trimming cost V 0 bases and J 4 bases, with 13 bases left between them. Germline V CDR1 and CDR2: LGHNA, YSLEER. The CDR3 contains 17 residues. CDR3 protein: CASSQEAGAGGANVLTF. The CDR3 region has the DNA TGCGCCAGCAGCCAAGAGGCGGGGGCGGGCGGGGCCAACGTCCTGACTTTC.

The chain's CDR3 is CASGREMGQPQHF. The CDR3 DNA reads TGTGCCAGCGGCCGGGAAATGGGACAGCCCCAGCATTTT. The rearrangement joins TRBV9 to TRBJ1-5; D is undetermined. The V gene's germline CDR1 is SGDLS and CDR2 YYNGEE. The CDR3 runs 13 residues. Trimming took off 7 bases at V and 7 bases at J, with 15 bases between the two ends.

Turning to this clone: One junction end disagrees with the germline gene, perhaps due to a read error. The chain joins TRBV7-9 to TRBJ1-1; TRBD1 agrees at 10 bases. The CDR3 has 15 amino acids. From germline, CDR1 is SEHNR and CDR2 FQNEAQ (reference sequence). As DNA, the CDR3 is TGTTCCAGCAGCTCGACAGGGGGCCCAAACACTGAAGCTTTCTTT. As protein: CSSSSTGGPNTEAFF.

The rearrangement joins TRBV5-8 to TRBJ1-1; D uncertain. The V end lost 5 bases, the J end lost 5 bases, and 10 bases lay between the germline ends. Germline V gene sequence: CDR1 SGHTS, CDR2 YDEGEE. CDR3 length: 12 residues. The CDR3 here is CASSAFRTEAFF. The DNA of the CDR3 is TGTGCCAGCAGTGCATTTCGGACTGAAGCTTTCTTT. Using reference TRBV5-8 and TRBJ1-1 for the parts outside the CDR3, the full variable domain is EAGVTQSPTHLIKTRGQQATLRCSPISGHTSVYWYQQALGLGLQFLLWYDEGEERNRGNFPPRFSGRQFPNYSSELNVNALELEDSALYLCASSAFRTEAFFGQGTRLTVV.

The CDR3 DNA sequence: TGTGCCAGCAGCTTGGGGACTAGCGGCACCGGGGAGCTGTTTTTT. Translation: CASSLGTSGTGELFF. The V gene is TRBV5-4, the J gene TRBJ2-2, with TRBD2 identical over 10 bases. The CDR3 length is 15 residues. Per germline, CDR1 SGHNT and CDR2 YYREEE (reference sequence). J lost 4 bases, V lost 0 bases, and 0 bases had no gene match.

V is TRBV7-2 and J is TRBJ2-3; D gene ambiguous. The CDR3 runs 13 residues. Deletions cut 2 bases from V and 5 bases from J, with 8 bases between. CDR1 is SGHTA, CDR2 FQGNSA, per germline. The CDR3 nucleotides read TGTGCCAGCAGCTTACTCGGCGGAGATACGCAGTATTTT. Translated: CASSLLGGDTQYF.

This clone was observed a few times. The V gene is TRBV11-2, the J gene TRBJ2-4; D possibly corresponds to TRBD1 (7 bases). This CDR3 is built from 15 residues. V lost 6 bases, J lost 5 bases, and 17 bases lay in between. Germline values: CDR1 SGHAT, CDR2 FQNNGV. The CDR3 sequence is CASREPTGEENIQYF. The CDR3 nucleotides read TGTGCCAGCAGGGAACCTACAGGGGAGGAAAACATTCAGTACTTC.

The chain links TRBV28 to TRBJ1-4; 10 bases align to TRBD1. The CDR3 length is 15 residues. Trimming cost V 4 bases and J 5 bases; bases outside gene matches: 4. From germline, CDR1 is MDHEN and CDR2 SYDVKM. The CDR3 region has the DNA TGTGCCAGCAGTTCCCGGGGACAGGGGAATGAAAAACTGTTTTTT. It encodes CASSSRGQGNEKLFF.

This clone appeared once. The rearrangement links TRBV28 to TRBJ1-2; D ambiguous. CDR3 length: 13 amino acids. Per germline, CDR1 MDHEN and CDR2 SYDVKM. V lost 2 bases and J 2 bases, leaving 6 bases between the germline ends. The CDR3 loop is CASSLGENYGYTF. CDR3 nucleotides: TGTGCCAGCAGTTTAGGGGAGAACTATGGCTACACCTTC.

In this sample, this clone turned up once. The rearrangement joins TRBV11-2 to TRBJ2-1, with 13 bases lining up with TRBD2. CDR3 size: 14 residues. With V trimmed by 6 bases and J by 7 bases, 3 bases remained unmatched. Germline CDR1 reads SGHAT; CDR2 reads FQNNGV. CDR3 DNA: TGTGCCAGCAGTTCGACTAGCGGGAGGAATGAGCAGTTCTTC. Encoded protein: CASSSTSGRNEQFF.

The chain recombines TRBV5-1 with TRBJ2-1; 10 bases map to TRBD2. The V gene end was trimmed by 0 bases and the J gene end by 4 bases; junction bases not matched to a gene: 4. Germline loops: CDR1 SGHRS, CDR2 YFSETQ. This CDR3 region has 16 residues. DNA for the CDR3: TGCGCCAGCAGCTTGGCCAGCGGGGGGGGATACAATGAGCAGTTCTTC. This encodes CASSLASGGGYNEQFF.

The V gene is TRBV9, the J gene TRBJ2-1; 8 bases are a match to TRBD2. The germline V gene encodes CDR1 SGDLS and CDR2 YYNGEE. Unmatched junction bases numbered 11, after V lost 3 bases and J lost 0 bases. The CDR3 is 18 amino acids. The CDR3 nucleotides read TGTGCCAGCAGCGCGAAGGGCCCACTAGCGGCCTCCTACAATGAGCAGTTCTTC. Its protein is CASSAKGPLAASYNEQFF.

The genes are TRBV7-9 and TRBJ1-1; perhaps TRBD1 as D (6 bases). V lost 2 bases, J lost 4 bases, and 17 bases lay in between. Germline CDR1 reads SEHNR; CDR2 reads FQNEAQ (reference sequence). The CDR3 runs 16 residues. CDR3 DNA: TGTGCCAGCAGCTTAATTTCAGGGGCTAGCGGCACTGAAGCTTTCTTT. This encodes CASSLISGASGTEAFF.

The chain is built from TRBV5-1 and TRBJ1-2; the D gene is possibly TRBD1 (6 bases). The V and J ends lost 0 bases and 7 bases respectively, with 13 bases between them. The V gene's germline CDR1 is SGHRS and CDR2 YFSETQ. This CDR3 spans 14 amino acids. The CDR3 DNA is TGCGCCAGCAGCTTGGCCTACAGGGAAGGTGGCTACACCTTC. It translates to CASSLAYREGGYTF.

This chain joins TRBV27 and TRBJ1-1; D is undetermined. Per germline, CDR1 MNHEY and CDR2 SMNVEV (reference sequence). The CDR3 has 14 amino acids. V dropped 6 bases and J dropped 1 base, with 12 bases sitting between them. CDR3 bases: TGTGCCAGCAGGTCGGGAGTAAGGAACACTGAAGCTTTCTTT. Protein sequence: CASRSGVRNTEAFF.

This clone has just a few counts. Here the CDR3 reads CASSQSAMRGMAFF. The CDR3 bases are TGTGCCAGCAGCCAATCGGCGATGAGAGGTATGGCTTTCTTT. V usage is TRBV14 and J usage is TRBJ1-1; D is undetermined. The ends were cut back, 2 bases at V and 11 bases at J, with 18 bases in the middle. The germline CDR1 and CDR2 sequences are SGHDN and FVKESK. The CDR3 loop spans 14 amino acids.